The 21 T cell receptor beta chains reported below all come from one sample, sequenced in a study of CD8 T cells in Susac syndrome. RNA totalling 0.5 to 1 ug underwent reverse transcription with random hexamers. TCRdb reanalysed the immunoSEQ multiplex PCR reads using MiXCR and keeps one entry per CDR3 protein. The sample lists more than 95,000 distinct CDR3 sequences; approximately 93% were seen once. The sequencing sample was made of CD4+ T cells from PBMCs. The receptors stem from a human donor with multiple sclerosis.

DNA for the CDR3: TGCAGTGCTAGATTGGTGGTCACCGGGGAGCTGTTTTTT. It translates to CSARLVVTGELFF. The chain links TRBV20-1 to TRBJ2-2; D unclear. CDR3 length: 13 residues. The ends were cut back, 2 bases at V and 4 bases at J, with 8 bases in the middle. Germline V gene sequence: CDR1 DFQATT, CDR2 SNEGSKA (reference sequence).

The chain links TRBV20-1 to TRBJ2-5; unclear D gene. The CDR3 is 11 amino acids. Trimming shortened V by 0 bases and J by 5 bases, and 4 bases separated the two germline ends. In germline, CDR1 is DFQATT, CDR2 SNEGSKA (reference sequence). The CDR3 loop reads CSARERETQYF. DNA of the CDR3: TGCAGTGCTAGAGAGCGGGAGACCCAGTACTTC.

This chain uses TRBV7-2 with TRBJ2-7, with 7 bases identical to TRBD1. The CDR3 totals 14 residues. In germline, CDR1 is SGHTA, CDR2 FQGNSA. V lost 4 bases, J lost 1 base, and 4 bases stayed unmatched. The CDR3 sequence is CASSSGTASYEQYF. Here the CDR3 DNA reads TGTGCCAGCAGCTCCGGGACAGCTTCCTACGAGCAGTACTTC.

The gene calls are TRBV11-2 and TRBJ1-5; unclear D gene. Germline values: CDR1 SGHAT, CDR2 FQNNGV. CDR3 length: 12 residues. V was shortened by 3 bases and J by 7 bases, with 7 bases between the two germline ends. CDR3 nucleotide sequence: TGTGCCAGCAGCTTCCCCGAGCAGCCCCAGCATTTT. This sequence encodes CASSFPEQPQHF.

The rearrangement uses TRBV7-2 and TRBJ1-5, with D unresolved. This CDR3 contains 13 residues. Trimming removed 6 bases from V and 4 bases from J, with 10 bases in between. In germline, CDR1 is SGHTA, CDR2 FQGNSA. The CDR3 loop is CASSSGLNQPQHF. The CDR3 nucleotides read TGTGCCAGCAGTTCGGGGTTGAATCAGCCCCAGCATTTT.

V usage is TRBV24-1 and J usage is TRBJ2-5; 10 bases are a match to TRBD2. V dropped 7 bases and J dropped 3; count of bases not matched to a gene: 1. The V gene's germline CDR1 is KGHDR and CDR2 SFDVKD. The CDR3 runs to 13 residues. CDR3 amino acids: CATRAGGEETQYF. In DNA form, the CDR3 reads TGTGCCACCAGAGCGGGGGGGGAAGAGACCCAGTACTTC.

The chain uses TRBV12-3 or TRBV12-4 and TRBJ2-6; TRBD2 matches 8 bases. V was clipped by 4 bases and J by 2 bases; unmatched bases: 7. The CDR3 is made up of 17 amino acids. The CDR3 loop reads CASSSQLAGTGANVLTF. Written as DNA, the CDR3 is TGTGCCAGCAGTTCCCAGTTAGCGGGGACTGGGGCCAACGTCCTGACTTTC.

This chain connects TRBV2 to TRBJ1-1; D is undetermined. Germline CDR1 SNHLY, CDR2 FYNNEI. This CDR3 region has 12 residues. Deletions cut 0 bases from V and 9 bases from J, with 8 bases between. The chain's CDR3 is CASSEAYRKAFF. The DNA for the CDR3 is TGTGCCAGCAGTGAAGCGTACAGAAAAGCTTTCTTT.

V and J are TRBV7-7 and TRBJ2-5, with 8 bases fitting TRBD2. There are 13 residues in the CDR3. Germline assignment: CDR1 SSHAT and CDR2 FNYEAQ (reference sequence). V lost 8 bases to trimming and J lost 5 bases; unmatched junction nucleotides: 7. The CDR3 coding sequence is TGTGCCAGCGGCTCGGGGGGGCCGGAGACCCAGTACTTC. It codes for CASGSGGPETQYF.

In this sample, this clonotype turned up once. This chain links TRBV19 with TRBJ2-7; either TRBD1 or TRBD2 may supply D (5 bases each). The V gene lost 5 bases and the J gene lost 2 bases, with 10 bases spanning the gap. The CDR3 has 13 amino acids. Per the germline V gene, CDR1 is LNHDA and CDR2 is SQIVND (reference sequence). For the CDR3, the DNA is TGTGCCAGTAGTGGCTGGGGGACCTACGAGCAGTACTTC. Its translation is CASSGWGTYEQYF.

CDR3 sequence reads: CASSLRGDVQVTDGYTF. The CDR3 DNA follows: TGTGCCAGCAGTCTAAGGGGGGACGTTCAGGTGACGGATGGCTACACCTTC. V is TRBV6-1 and J is TRBJ1-2, with D tentatively TRBD1 (6 bases). Germline V gene data show CDR1 as MNHNS and CDR2 as SASEGT. This CDR3 has 17 amino acids. The V and J ends lost 5 bases and 6 bases respectively, with 25 bases between them.

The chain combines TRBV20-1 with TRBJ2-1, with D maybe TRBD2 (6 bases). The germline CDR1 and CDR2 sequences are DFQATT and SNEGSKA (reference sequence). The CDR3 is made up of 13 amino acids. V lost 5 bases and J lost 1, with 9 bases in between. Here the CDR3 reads CSAEGTSYNEQFF. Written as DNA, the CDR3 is TGCAGTGCTGAAGGGACTTCCTACAATGAGCAGTTCTTC.

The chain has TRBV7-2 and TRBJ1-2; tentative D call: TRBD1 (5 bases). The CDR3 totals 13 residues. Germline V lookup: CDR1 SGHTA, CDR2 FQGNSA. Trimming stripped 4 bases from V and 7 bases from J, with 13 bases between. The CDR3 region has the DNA TGTGCCAGCAGCTCCCTCCGGCAGGGTGGCTACACCTTC. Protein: CASSSLRQGGYTF.

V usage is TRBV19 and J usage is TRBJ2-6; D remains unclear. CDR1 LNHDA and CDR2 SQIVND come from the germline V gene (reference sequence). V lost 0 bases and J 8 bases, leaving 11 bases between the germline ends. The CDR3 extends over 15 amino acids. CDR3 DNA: TGTGCCAGTAGTATAGAGGTGGAAGGCTCCAACGTCCTGACTTTC. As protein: CASSIEVEGSNVLTF.

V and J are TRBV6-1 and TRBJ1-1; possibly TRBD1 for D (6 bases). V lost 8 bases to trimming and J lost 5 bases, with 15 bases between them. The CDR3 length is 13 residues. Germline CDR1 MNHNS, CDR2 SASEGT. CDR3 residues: CASPPGTQTEAFF. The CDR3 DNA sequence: TGTGCCAGCCCCCCCGGGACACAGACTGAAGCTTTCTTT.

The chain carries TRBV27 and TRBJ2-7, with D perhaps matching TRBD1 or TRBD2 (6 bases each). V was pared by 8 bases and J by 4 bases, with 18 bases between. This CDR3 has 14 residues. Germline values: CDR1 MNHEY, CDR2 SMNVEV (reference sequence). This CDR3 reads CASGGPEGRYEQYF. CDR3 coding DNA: TGTGCCAGCGGGGGCCCGGAGGGCCGATACGAGCAGTACTTC.

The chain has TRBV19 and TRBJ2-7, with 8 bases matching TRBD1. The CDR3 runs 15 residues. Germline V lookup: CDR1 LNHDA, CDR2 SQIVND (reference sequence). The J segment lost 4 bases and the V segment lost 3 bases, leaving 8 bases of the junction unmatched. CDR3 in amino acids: CASSILAGGEYEQYF. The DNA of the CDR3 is TGTGCCAGTAGTATCTTGGCAGGGGGCGAATACGAGCAGTACTTC.

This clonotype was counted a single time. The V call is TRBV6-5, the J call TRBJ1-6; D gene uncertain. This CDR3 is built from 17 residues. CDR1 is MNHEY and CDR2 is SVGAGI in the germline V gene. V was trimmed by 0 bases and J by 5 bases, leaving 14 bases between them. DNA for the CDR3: TGTGCCAGCAGTTACTCGGGCCAGCCGTGGGATAATTCACCCCTCCACTTT. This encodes CASSYSGQPWDNSPLHF.

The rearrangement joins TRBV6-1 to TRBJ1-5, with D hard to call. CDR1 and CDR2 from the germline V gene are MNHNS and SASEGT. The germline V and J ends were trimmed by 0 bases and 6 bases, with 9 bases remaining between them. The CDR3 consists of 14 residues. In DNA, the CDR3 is TGTGCCAGCAGTGAAGCTTCGGATCCTCAGCCCCAGCATTTT. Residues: CASSEASDPQPQHF.

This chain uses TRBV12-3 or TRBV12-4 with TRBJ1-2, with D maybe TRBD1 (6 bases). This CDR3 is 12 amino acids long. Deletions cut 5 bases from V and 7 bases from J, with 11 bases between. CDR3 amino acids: CASSGQRVGYTF. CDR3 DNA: TGTGCCAGCAGTGGACAGCGCGTTGGCTACACCTTC.

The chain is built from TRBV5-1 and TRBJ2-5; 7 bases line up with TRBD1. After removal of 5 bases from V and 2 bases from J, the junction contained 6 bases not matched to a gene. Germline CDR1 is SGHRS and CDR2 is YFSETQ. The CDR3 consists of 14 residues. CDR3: CASSLEGQQETQYF. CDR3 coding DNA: TGCGCCAGCAGTCTAGAGGGACAGCAAGAGACCCAGTACTTC. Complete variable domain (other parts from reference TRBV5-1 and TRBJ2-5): KAGVTQTPRYLIKTRGQQVTLSCSPISGHRSVSWYQQTPGQGLQFLFEYFSETQRNKGNFPGRFSGRQFSNSRSEMNVSTLELGDSALYLCASSLEGQQETQYFGPGTRLLVL.